This entry describes one TCR beta chain. Its antigen remains unidentified. Primers for the PCR totalled 60 Vbeta and 13 Jbeta. Assay: immunoSEQ multiplex PCR; the TCRdb copy retains only in-frame clones and omits some. The repertoire includes tens of thousands of clones, more than 75% of them detected once, and 1.5% to 2% sits in the top ten. The source of the sample is a study of cytomegalovirus exposure and HLA in healthy donors. Study-wide results and caveats: Specific recognition of CMV antigens was confirmed in vitro for a few chains (all CMV-associated). Within an earlier analysis, most TCR beta V segments proved productive either about 87% or about 30% of the time.

The CDR3 is 15 residues long. CDR1 is MNHEY and CDR2 is SMNVEV in the germline V gene (reference sequence). V lost 8 bases to trimming and J lost 3 bases; unmatched junction nucleotides: 10. This clonotype was obtained from a man aged 18 to 29 in good health and CMV-seronegative. The chain uses TRBV27 and TRBJ2-7, with 10 bases fitting TRBD1. Sequencing was carried out using PBMCs. This chain's CDR3 is CASRGFGTGVYEQYF. Written as DNA, the CDR3 is TGTGCCAGCCGAGGGTTCGGGACAGGGGTCTACGAGCAGTACTTC.